This T cell receptor (beta chain) came from a study of blood T cell repertoires in COVID-19. CDR1 and CDR2 (germline): SGHTA, FQGNSA. Between the trimmed V and J ends, which lost 1 base and 3 bases, there was a span of 6 bases. CDR3 length equals 13 residues. In the original processing: Cell counts per sample came from amplifying reference gene primers. Here immunoSEQ multiplex PCR was the method, and the copy in TCRdb shows in-frame clones only, minus some. The DNA gave D and trimming, while V, J and clone size come from that table. The sample has roughly 120,000 clones; about 90% are singletons. The chain recombines TRBV7-2 with TRBJ1-1, with D perhaps TRBD1 (6 bases). The sequence came from a human donor in a cohort sampled during active COVID-19. Specimen: peripheral blood. The CDR3 loop reads CASSLEGDTEAFF. The CDR3 DNA follows: TGTGCCAGCAGCTTAGAGGGGGACACTGAAGCTTTCTTT. The full variable domain, rest sourced from reference TRBV7-2 and TRBJ1-1, is GAGVSQSPSNKVTEKGKDVELRCDPISGHTALYWYRQSLGQGLEFLIYFQGNSAPDKSGLPSDRFSAERTGGSVSTLTIQRTQQEDSAVYLCASSLEGDTEAFFGQGTRLTVV.